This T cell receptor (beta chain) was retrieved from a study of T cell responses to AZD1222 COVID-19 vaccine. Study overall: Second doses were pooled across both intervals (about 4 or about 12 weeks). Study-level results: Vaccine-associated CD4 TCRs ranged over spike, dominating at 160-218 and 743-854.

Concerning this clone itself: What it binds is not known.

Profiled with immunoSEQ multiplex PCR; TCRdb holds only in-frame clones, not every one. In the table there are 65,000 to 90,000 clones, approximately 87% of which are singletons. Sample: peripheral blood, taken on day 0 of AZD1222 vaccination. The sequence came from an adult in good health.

CDR3 coding DNA: TGTGCCAGCAGCGTAGGGGAGGGGGCCAATGAGCAGTTCTTC. This codes for CASSVGEGANEQFF. The genes are TRBV9 and TRBJ2-1; either TRBD1 or TRBD2 may supply D (7 bases each). Germline V gene data show CDR1 as SGDLS and CDR2 as YYNGEE. This CDR3 is 14 amino acids long. The V end was cut by 0 bases, the J end by 6 bases, with 10 bases between.